These T cell receptor beta chains were read from a single sample in a study of cytomegalovirus exposure and HLA in healthy donors. Profiled with immunoSEQ multiplex PCR; TCRdb holds only in-frame clones, not every one. Found here are approximately 160,000 clones, approximately 79% of them singletons; the top ten hold about 2%. Sequenced: PBMCs. Receptors originate from a human donor in good health. CDR3s include the opening cysteine and the closing phenylalanine or tryptophan. D genes are given only for firm matches. Clone size appears in some rows only: once, few, many, or a class for an expanded clone.

>TRBJ2-4|TRBD2|NA|TRBV4-2
TGTGCCAGCAGCCAAGTGACTAGCGGGGGGGCCAGTTCCAAAAACATTCAGTACTTC
CASSQVTSGGASSKNIQYF
>TRBJ1-1|NA|NA|TRBV7-2
TGTGCCAGCAGCGGCAAAGGGGTCCCTGAAGCTTTCTTT
CASSGKGVPEAFF
>TRBJ1-1|NA|NA|TRBV5-6
TGTGCCAGCAGCCCTGGTTGGGGGGGGCGGGCTGAAGCTTTCTTT
CASSPGWGGRAEAFF
>TRBJ2-2|TRBD2|NA|TRBV7-2
TGTGCCAGCAGCTTAGGGCCCCCTACTAGCGGGGTAGGCACCGGGGAGCTGTTTTTT
CASSLGPPTSGVGTGELFF
>TRBJ1-1|NA|NA|TRBV19
TGTGCCTCAAGGAGGAATACTGAAGCTTTCTTT
CASRRNTEAFF
>TRBJ1-1|NA|NA|TRBV2
TGTGCCAGCAGGTTGAGTGAAGCTTTCTTT
CASRLSEAFF
>TRBJ2-3|NA|NA|TRBV6-1
TGTGCCAGCAGTGACCCAGGGACAGATACGCAGTATTTT
CASSDPGTDTQYF
>TRBJ2-1|TRBD2|NA|TRBV27
TGTGCCAGCAGCGCGGGGGACAATGAGCAGTTCTTC
CASSAGDNEQFF
>TRBJ2-3|TRBD2|NA|TRBV12-5
TGTGCTAGTGGTTTGATTCTAGCGGGAGACACAGATACGCAGTATTTT
CASGLILAGDTDTQYF
>TRBJ2-5|NA|NA|TRBV18
TGTGCCAGCTCCCCACTCGGGGAGACCCAGTACTTC
CASSPLGETQYF
>TRBJ2-2|NA|few|TRBV9
TGTGCCAGCAGGAGCAGGGTGAGCGGGGAGCTGTTTTTT
CASRSRVSGELFF
>TRBJ2-2|NA|NA|TRBV2
TGTGCCAGCAGGGGGCAAAGAAGTGGGGAGCTGTTTTTT
CASRGQRSGELFF
>TRBJ2-1|TRBD1|NA|TRBV27
TGTGCCAGCAGGCAGACAGGGCACGCCTACAATGAGCAGTTCTTC
CASRQTGHAYNEQFF
>TRBJ2-3|NA|NA|TRBV18
TGTGCCAGCTGCACCGAGCCTAGCCCTATTAGGGATACGCAGTATTTT
CASCTEPSPIRDTQYF
>TRBJ1-1|NA|once|TRBV9
TGTGCCAGCAGCGAGGTAGGGGGAGGGACTGAAGCTTTCTTT
CASSEVGGGTEAFF
>TRBJ1-4|NA|NA|TRBV19
TGTGCCAGTAGTATACCAGGGGAAAAGGAAAAACTGTTTTTT
CASSIPGEKEKLFF
>TRBJ2-1|TRBD2|NA|TRBV7-2
TGTGCCAGCAGCCCACCGGGACTAGCTCCGACTGAGCAGTTCTTC
CASSPPGLAPTEQFF
>TRBJ2-7|NA|NA|TRBV10-1
TGCGCCAGCTCGTCCGCAGGGACCTACGAGCAGTACTTC
CASSSAGTYEQYF
>TRBJ1-4|TRBD1|NA|TRBV5-5
TGTGCCAGCAGCAGCTCCGGGACAGGGGATGAAAAACTGTTTTTT
CASSSSGTGDEKLFF
>TRBJ1-2|TRBD1|NA|TRBV7-2
TGTGCCAGCAGCTTACCGGACAGGGAGCTCTATGGCTACACCTTC
CASSLPDRELYGYTF
>TRBJ2-7|NA|NA|TRBV6-5
TGTGCCAGCAGTTACTCGAGTCACCACGAGCAGTACTTC
CASSYSSHHEQYF
>TRBJ2-3|TRBD1|NA|TRBV14
TGTGCCAGCAGCCAAGCCAGGGGGGATACGCAGTATTTT
CASSQARGDTQYF
>TRBJ2-3|TRBD2|NA|TRBV6-5
TGTGCCAGCAGGAGACTAGCGGGGGGGCTAGATACGCAGTATTTT
CASRRLAGGLDTQYF
>TRBJ2-3|NA|NA|TRBV7-2
TGTGCCAGCGATGGGGGGGGCCGCACAGATACGCAGTATTTT
CASDGGGRTDTQYF
>TRBJ1-2|NA|few|TRBV4-1
TGCGCCAGCAGCCCTCTACAGGAAAACTATGGCTACACCTTC
CASSPLQENYGYTF
>TRBJ2-6|TRBD1|NA|TRBV7-9
TGTGCCAGCAGCCTAGGGACAGGGCACGTCCTGACTTTC
CASSLGTGHVLTF
>TRBJ1-1|TRBD1|NA|TRBV5-1
TGCGCCAGCAGCTTACAGGGGTTTAACACTGAAGCTTTCTTT
CASSLQGFNTEAFF
>TRBJ1-3|NA|NA|TRBV9
TGTGCCAGCAGCCCTACAGGGAGTGGAAACACCATATATTTT
CASSPTGSGNTIYF
>TRBJ1-2|TRBD1|once|TRBV29-1
TGCAGCGTGGGTGGGACAGCCTCCTTGAGCTATGGCTACACCTTC
CSVGGTASLSYGYTF
>TRBJ2-3|TRBD2|NA|TRBV6-1
TGTGCCAGCAGTGAAGTAGTGCGGGGGGGCCAAAATACGCAGTATTTT
CASSEVVRGGQNTQYF
>TRBJ2-3|NA|NA|TRBV10-1
TGCGCTACGGGGGGGGGACAGGGAGCGGTAGATACGCAGTATTTT
CATGGGQGAVDTQYF
>TRBJ1-1|TRBD1|NA|TRBV19
TGTGCCAGTAGCCTAGGGACAGGGGTGTTTCTAAACACTGAAGCTTTCTTT
CASSLGTGVFLNTEAFF
>TRBJ2-7|TRBD1|NA|TRBV14
TGTGCCAGCAGCCCCGGACAGGGGAAGGGAACCTACGAGCAGTACTTC
CASSPGQGKGTYEQYF
>TRBJ2-5|TRBD2|NA|TRBV11-3
TGTGCCAGCAGCTCCTTATCAATGCGGGGGGTCCAAGAGACCCAGTACTTC
CASSSLSMRGVQETQYF
>TRBJ1-4|NA|NA|TRBV1
NA
CTSSGRNWGQGNEKLFF
>TRBJ1-5|NA|NA|TRBV2
TGTGCCAGCAGTGAAGGGAGTCAGCCCCAGCATTTT
CASSEGSQPQHF
>TRBJ1-6|TRBD1|NA|TRBV7-8
TGTGCCAGCAGCTACCGGGACAGTAATTCACCCCTCCACTTT
CASSYRDSNSPLHF
>TRBJ2-7|TRBD1|NA|TRBV4-3
TGCGCCAGCAGCCAAGATAGGGGCTTTGACAGGGGGCCCTACGAGCAGTACTTC
CASSQDRGFDRGPYEQYF
>TRBJ2-3|NA|NA|TRBV29-1
TGCAGCGTTGATCTGCAGGGCGTAGATACGCAGTATTTT
CSVDLQGVDTQYF
>TRBJ2-3|TRBD2|NA|TRBV9
TGTGCCAGCAGCAATGGCGGGCTAGCGGGGGGATCTAGCACAGATACGCAGTATTTT
CASSNGGLAGGSSTDTQYF
>TRBJ2-1|TRBD1|NA|TRBV9
TGTGCCAGCAGCGGGGTCAGGGGGCTCAACAATGAGCAGTTCTTC
CASSGVRGLNNEQFF